The TCR beta chain under discussion was sequenced for a study of T-cell reconstitution after alpha-beta-depleted transplantation in children. At least ten counts were recorded for this clonotype. Trimming removed 1 base from V and 1 base from J, with 11 bases in between. This CDR3 contains 15 residues. Germline CDR1 reads SEHNR; CDR2 reads FQNEAQ (reference sequence). TCRbeta library construction was performed incorporating unique molecular identifiers. TCRdb re-derived calls from the PCR reads in MiXCR, one entry per CDR3 protein. The data hold about 240,000 distinct CDR3 sequences, with about 11% observed a single time.

The V gene is TRBV7-9, the J gene TRBJ2-7, with D perhaps TRBD2 (5 bases). The TCR comes from a human donor who donated a stem cell graft to a child with acute lymphoblastic leukemia. The sequenced sample was PBMCs from the stem cell graft donor, obtained from the stem cell graft. CDR3 region: CASSLGSGKSYEQYF. The CDR3 nucleotides read TGTGCCAGCAGCTTAGGGAGCGGTAAATCCTACGAGCAGTACTTC.